A selection of T cell receptor beta chains follows, all from one sample in a study of T-cell memory formation after mild COVID-19. TCRdb independently ran MiXCR on the 5' RACE reads; one entry per CDR3 protein. The repertoire holds more than 35,000 distinct CDR3 sequences, about a tenth seen once, with roughly 12% in the top ten. The specimen sequenced was PBMCs or a T cell subset sorted from them (not recorded which). These receptors all stem from an adult woman who had mild COVID-19 (a few samples of this study predate the infection). Cell type and time point are not known. Both conserved end residues are part of each CDR3. Fields, in order: J gene, V gene, D gene, clone size, CDR3 protein, CDR3 DNA. The D gene is left open where the match is weak. Only part of the rows carry a size: once, few, many, or a class if the clone is expanded.

J gene: TRBJ1-2
V gene: TRBV27
D gene: NA
clone size: NA
CDR3 protein: CASSLKGNNYGYTF
CDR3 DNA: TGTGCCAGCAGTTTAAAGGGGAATAACTATGGCTACACCTTC

J gene: TRBJ1-2
V gene: TRBV5-5
D gene: NA
clone size: NA
CDR3 protein: CASSLWGEVDGYTF
CDR3 DNA: TGTGCCAGCAGCTTGTGGGGAGAGGTGGATGGCTACACCTTC

J gene: TRBJ2-1
V gene: TRBV29-1
D gene: NA
clone size: few
CDR3 protein: CSVEDPKWDEQFF
CDR3 DNA: TGCAGCGTTGAAGACCCCAAGTGGGATGAGCAGTTCTTC

J gene: TRBJ2-5
V gene: TRBV4-3
D gene: NA
clone size: many
CDR3 protein: CASSRRGGETQYF
CDR3 DNA: TGCGCCAGCAGCCGTAGGGGGGGAGAGACCCAGTACTTC

J gene: TRBJ2-6
V gene: TRBV5-8
D gene: NA
clone size: few
CDR3 protein: CASSLDRAAGANVLTF
CDR3 DNA: TGTGCCAGCAGCTTGGACAGGGCGGCTGGGGCCAACGTCCTGACTTTC

J gene: TRBJ2-2
V gene: TRBV6-2/TRBV6-3
D gene: TRBD2
clone size: many
CDR3 protein: CASILTPGLGATGELFF
CDR3 DNA: TGTGCCAGCATTTTAACCCCGGGACTAGGGGCCACCGGGGAGCTGTTTTTT

J gene: TRBJ2-7
V gene: TRBV7-8
D gene: NA
clone size: NA
CDR3 protein: CASSLQGRQNLGEQYF
CDR3 DNA: TGTGCCAGCAGCTTACAGGGGAGGCAAAATTTGGGGGAGCAGTACTTC

J gene: TRBJ2-1
V gene: TRBV6-2/TRBV6-3
D gene: TRBD2
clone size: many
CDR3 protein: CASSYPSGSVEQFF
CDR3 DNA: TGTGCCAGCAGTTACCCGAGCGGGAGTGTTGAGCAGTTCTTC

J gene: TRBJ2-7
V gene: TRBV7-9
D gene: NA
clone size: few
CDR3 protein: CASSSGGHSYEQYF
CDR3 DNA: TGTGCCAGCAGCTCCGGGGGGCACTCCTACGAGCAGTACTTC

J gene: TRBJ2-5
V gene: TRBV12-3/TRBV12-4
D gene: NA
clone size: many
CDR3 protein: CASSFRGRGETQYF
CDR3 DNA: TGTGCCAGCAGTTTTAGGGGGCGGGGAGAGACCCAGTACTTC

J gene: TRBJ1-6
V gene: TRBV5-1
D gene: NA
clone size: few
CDR3 protein: CASSRDIRNSPLHF
CDR3 DNA: TGCGCCAGCAGCCGGGACATCAGGAATTCACCCCTCCACTTT

J gene: TRBJ2-3
V gene: TRBV5-1
D gene: TRBD2
clone size: NA
CDR3 protein: CASSRRRAGGTSTDTQYF
CDR3 DNA: TGCGCCAGCAGCCGCCGTCGAGCGGGGGGAACCAGCACAGATACGCAGTATTTT

J gene: TRBJ1-3
V gene: TRBV6-5
D gene: NA
clone size: few
CDR3 protein: CASSYSDVGSGNTIYF
CDR3 DNA: TGTGCCAGCAGTTACTCAGACGTGGGCTCTGGAAACACCATATATTTT

J gene: TRBJ2-7
V gene: TRBV12-3/TRBV12-4
D gene: TRBD1
clone size: many
CDR3 protein: CASSPPGQLYEQYF
CDR3 DNA: TGTGCCAGCAGCCCCCCGGGACAGTTATACGAGCAGTACTTC

J gene: TRBJ2-3
V gene: TRBV20-1
D gene: TRBD2
clone size: many
CDR3 protein: CSAERGDSTDTQYF
CDR3 DNA: TGCAGTGCCGAGCGGGGGGATAGCACAGATACGCAGTATTTT

J gene: TRBJ2-2
V gene: TRBV27
D gene: TRBD2
clone size: NA
CDR3 protein: CASSPRRLAGGGGELFF
CDR3 DNA: TGTGCCAGCTCTCCTCGCCGACTAGCGGGGGGGGGCGGGGAGCTGTTTTTT

J gene: TRBJ2-7
V gene: TRBV13
D gene: NA
clone size: many
CDR3 protein: CASSLASGTYYEQYF
CDR3 DNA: TGTGCCAGCAGCCTAGCTTCGGGAACCTACTACGAGCAGTACTTC

J gene: TRBJ2-1
V gene: TRBV24-1
D gene: NA
clone size: NA
CDR3 protein: CATSDLSVSSYNEQFF
CDR3 DNA: TGTGCCACCAGTGATTTGAGCGTGAGCTCCTACAATGAGCAGTTCTTC

J gene: TRBJ2-1
V gene: TRBV24-1
D gene: NA
clone size: many
CDR3 protein: CATSDHLRGSSYNEQFF
CDR3 DNA: TGTGCCACCAGTGACCACCTAAGGGGAAGCTCCTACAATGAGCAGTTCTTC

J gene: TRBJ2-1
V gene: TRBV25-1
D gene: TRBD2
clone size: NA
CDR3 protein: CASSKELAGVNEQFF
CDR3 DNA: TGTGCCAGCAGTAAGGAACTAGCGGGAGTCAATGAGCAGTTCTTC

J gene: TRBJ2-1
V gene: TRBV25-1
D gene: TRBD2
clone size: NA
CDR3 protein: CASSRMLAGGLQDYNEQFF
CDR3 DNA: TGTGCCAGCAGTAGGATGTTAGCGGGGGGCCTTCAAGACTACAATGAGCAGTTCTTC

J gene: TRBJ2-5
V gene: TRBV5-1
D gene: NA
clone size: NA
CDR3 protein: CASSLGTESETQYF
CDR3 DNA: TGCGCCAGCAGCTTGGGGACAGAGTCGGAGACCCAGTACTTC

J gene: TRBJ2-1
V gene: TRBV6-5
D gene: TRBD2
clone size: NA
CDR3 protein: CASRRTSGLNEQFF
CDR3 DNA: TGTGCCAGCAGACGGACTAGCGGGCTTAATGAGCAGTTCTTC

J gene: TRBJ2-2
V gene: TRBV5-1
D gene: TRBD1
clone size: few
CDR3 protein: CASSLEFGTAANTGELFF
CDR3 DNA: TGCGCCAGCAGCTTGGAGTTTGGGACAGCAGCGAACACCGGGGAGCTGTTTTTT

J gene: TRBJ2-2
V gene: TRBV7-3
D gene: NA
clone size: many
CDR3 protein: CASSIQNTGELFF
CDR3 DNA: TGTGCCAGCAGCATCCAGAACACCGGGGAGCTGTTTTTT

J gene: TRBJ2-3
V gene: TRBV6-6
D gene: NA
clone size: NA
CDR3 protein: CASTPLRGPQYF
CDR3 DNA: TGTGCCAGCACCCCCCTCCGGGGCCCGCAGTATTTT

J gene: TRBJ1-4
V gene: TRBV27
D gene: NA
clone size: NA
CDR3 protein: CASSLTQSVPLEKLFF
CDR3 DNA: TGTGCCAGCAGTTTAACGCAGTCGGTACCCTTGGAAAAACTGTTTTTT

J gene: TRBJ2-4
V gene: TRBV20-1
D gene: TRBD2
clone size: NA
CDR3 protein: CSARRTSGGNIQYF
CDR3 DNA: TGCAGTGCTAGAAGGACTAGCGGGGGTAACATTCAGTACTTC

J gene: TRBJ2-5
V gene: TRBV11-2
D gene: TRBD1
clone size: few
CDR3 protein: CASSTYRGRQETQYF
CDR3 DNA: TGTGCCAGCAGCACCTACAGGGGGCGGCAAGAGACCCAGTACTTC

J gene: TRBJ2-2
V gene: TRBV7-3
D gene: TRBD2
clone size: many
CDR3 protein: CASSPNTGTRSTGELFF
CDR3 DNA: TGTGCCAGCAGCCCTAATACCGGGACTAGATCCACCGGGGAGCTGTTTTTT

J gene: TRBJ2-3
V gene: TRBV27
D gene: TRBD2
clone size: few
CDR3 protein: CASGQRGVSTDTQYF
CDR3 DNA: TGTGCCAGCGGCCAGCGGGGGGTTAGCACAGATACGCAGTATTTT

J gene: TRBJ2-1
V gene: TRBV9
D gene: NA
clone size: few
CDR3 protein: CASSTGTLAYNEQFF
CDR3 DNA: TGTGCCAGCAGCACGGGAACTCTCGCCTACAATGAGCAGTTCTTC